This TCR beta chain emerged from a study of spatial heterogeneity in lung cancer. Time point meaning: sample taken at primary tumor resection. There were 75 or so donors, all of them untreated patients with early-stage non-small cell lung cancer. Unsorted whole RNA of tumor, nontumor lung or frozen PBMC was sequenced. TCRdb re-called the 5' RACE reads with MiXCR, one entry per CDR3 protein. Counted here are about 2,100 distinct CDR3 sequences, 6% to 7% occurring once; the ten biggest clones make up approximately 15%. The CDR3 is 11 residues long. CDR1 and CDR2 from the germline V gene are SNHLY and FYNNEI. V dropped 6 bases and J dropped 8 bases, with 10 bases sitting between them.

This TCR came from a male donor with early-stage non-small cell lung cancer. V usage is TRBV2 and J usage is TRBJ1-1; D is unresolved. The material sequenced was normal lung tissue next to the tumor, taken at surgery. The DNA for the CDR3 is TGTGCCAGCAGCCTAACGGTAGAAGCTTTCTTT. Residues: CASSLTVEAFF.